The T cell receptor beta chain under discussion was sequenced for a study of regulatory T cells in long-lasting Graves disease. Overall study results and limits: Segments TRBV28, TRBJ1-2 and TRBJ2-5 showed preferential usage in persistent disease. Since the sample size was small, accuracy may have been reduced.

Researchers made TCR beta libraries by using iRepertoire HTBI primers and running Arm-PCR on CDR3 regions. Per the original methods: In the combined samples, 50 to 75 TRBV and fewer than 15 TRBJ segments were identified. MiXCR, applied by TCRdb to the multiplex PCR reads, yields one record per CDR3 protein. TCRdb, rather than the study authors, made the V and J calls. The sample comprises roughly 430,000 distinct CDR3 sequences, over 20% of which are singletons, and roughly an eighth rests with the top ten. V gave up 0 bases and J gave up 4 bases, with 14 bases separating them. The CDR3 has 15 residues. Germline CDR1 is SGDLS and CDR2 is YYNGEE. Notes on this clonotype: Its specificity is unknown.

Indicated time point: persistent/refractory GD, antithyroid drugs over 5 years with positive TRAb. There was RNA extracted from PBMCs, and the TCR library was made from it. Collection of peripheral blood (roughly 9 milliliters) was done using EDTA tubes. The starting material was peripheral blood mononuclear cells (PBMCs), obtained when the disease was refractory, from a patient treated with antithyroid drugs. The chain carries TRBV9 and TRBJ2-7, with D hard to call. The sequence was collected from a female donor with Graves disease. CDR3 sequence reads: CASSVGDGLPYEQYF. Written as DNA, the CDR3 is TGTGCCAGCAGCGTAGGCGACGGGCTTCCTTACGAGCAGTACTTC.